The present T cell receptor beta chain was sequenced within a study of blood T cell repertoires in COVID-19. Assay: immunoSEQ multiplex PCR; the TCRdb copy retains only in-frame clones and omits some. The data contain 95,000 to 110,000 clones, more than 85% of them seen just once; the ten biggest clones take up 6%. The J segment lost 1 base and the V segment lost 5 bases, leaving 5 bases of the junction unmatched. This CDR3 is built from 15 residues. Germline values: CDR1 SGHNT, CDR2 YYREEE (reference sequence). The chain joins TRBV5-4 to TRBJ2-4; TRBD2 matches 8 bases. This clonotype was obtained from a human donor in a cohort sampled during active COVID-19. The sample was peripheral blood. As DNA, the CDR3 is TGTGCCAGCAGTTTAGCGGGAATCGCCAAAAACATTCAGTACTTC. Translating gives CASSLAGIAKNIQYF.